The 7 T cell receptor beta chains reported below all come from one sample, sequenced in a study of post-analysis software for immune sequencing data. General study points: Controls showed lower frequencies than patients for several TRBV segments, and TRBV5-6, TRBV5-1 and TRBV20-1 were among these.

These receptors' targets are unknown. The TCR beta cDNA libraries carried unique molecular identifiers. Via MiXCR, TCRdb re-called the PCR reads, giving one row per CDR3 protein. The table includes roughly 570,000 distinct CDR3 sequences, around 36% detected once. Material for sequencing was blood. These receptors were taken from a girl aged 2-17 years with multiple sclerosis.

J is TRBJ2-7 and V is TRBV7-9, with TRBD1 identical over 8 bases. The CDR3 has 15 residues. The ends lost 4 bases at V and 5 bases at J; junction bases unmatched: 10. Germline V lookup: CDR1 SEHNR, CDR2 FQNEAQ (reference sequence). The chain's CDR3 is CASSSAQGAGHEQYF. CDR3 coding DNA: TGTGCCAGCAGCTCTGCTCAGGGGGCAGGCCACGAGCAGTACTTC.

This clonotype has more than one count but fewer than ten. The chain employs TRBV20-1 and TRBJ1-2; a weak D match, TRBD1 (5 bases). CDR3 length: 14 amino acids. V was pared by 0 bases and J by 2 bases, with 10 bases between. Germline loops: CDR1 DFQATT, CDR2 SNEGSKA (reference sequence). For the CDR3, the DNA is TGCAGTGCTAGAGATTTCGCAGGGAACTATGGCTACACCTTC. The encoded protein is CSARDFAGNYGYTF.

The chain has TRBV4-1 and TRBJ1-5, with TRBD1 matching over 9 bases. The germline V gene has CDR1 MGHRA and CDR2 YSYEKL. V gave up 2 bases and J gave up 6 bases; unmatched junction bases: 5. CDR3 length: 15 residues. The CDR3 spells CASSQTGTGPQPQHF. CDR3 coding DNA: TGCGCCAGCAGCCAAACCGGGACAGGGCCTCAGCCCCAGCATTTT.

This chain uses TRBV5-1 with TRBJ2-2, with 9 bases matching TRBD1. Losses at the gene ends were 1 base for V and 1 base for J; bases not matched to a gene: 5. The CDR3 is 17 residues long. CDR1 is SGHRS and CDR2 is YFSETQ in the germline V gene. In DNA, the CDR3 is TGCGCCAGCAGCTTGTCTACAGGGGGCTGGAACACCGGGGAGCTGTTTTTT. This codes for CASSLSTGGWNTGELFF.

This chain uses TRBV7-2 with TRBJ1-2, with D possibly TRBD1 on 5 matching bases. Germline values: CDR1 SGHTA, CDR2 FQGNSA. The CDR3 totals 14 residues. The V end was cut by 2 bases, the J end by 6 bases, with 13 bases between. CDR3 amino acids: CASSLIGALDGYTF. In DNA form, the CDR3 reads TGTGCCAGCAGCTTAATAGGGGCACTTGATGGCTACACCTTC.

The chain combines TRBV10-3 with TRBJ2-1; 12 nucleotides agree with TRBD1. The V gene's germline CDR1 is ENHRY and CDR2 SYGVKD. The CDR3 has 14 amino acids. Unmatched junction bases numbered 7, after V lost 10 bases and J lost 6 bases. The CDR3 is CATGTGGPRNEQFF. DNA for the CDR3: TGTGCCACCGGGACAGGGGGCCCACGCAATGAGCAGTTCTTC.

This clonotype was seen only a few times. This rearrangement joins TRBV12-3 or TRBV12-4 to TRBJ2-3, with a tentative D call TRBD2 (7 bases). The CDR3 totals 16 residues. Trimming cost V 6 bases and J 5 bases, with 21 bases left between them. The CDR3 coding sequence is TGTGCCAGCAGCCCCCGGAGGGGGGGGGCTGGAGATACGCAGTATTTT. This gives the protein CASSPRRGGAGDTQYF.